The clone carrying this T cell receptor (beta chain) appeared a few times. Its antigen is not known. These data originate in a study of cytomegalovirus exposure and HLA in healthy donors. Trimming at V came to 7 bases and at J to 3 bases, leaving 6 bases not matched to a gene. CDR1 is MDHEN, CDR2 SYDVKM, per germline. The CDR3 covers 14 residues. Primers included in the PCR were 60 Vbeta and 13 Jbeta primers. Sequencing was performed with immunoSEQ multiplex PCR; in TCRdb, only in-frame clones are kept and a portion is missing. Counted here are nearly 200,000 clones, 80% to 90% occurring once; the ten biggest clones make up over 1%. Study outcomes and limitations: Trimming of TCR beta V- and J-genes showed a link, identified in a later analysis, to a missense DCLRE1C variant. Most of the TCR beta V segments (in an earlier analysis) were productive either about 87% or about 30% of the time.

Sequencing used PBMCs. The TCR sequence derives from a man aged 25-45 years in good health and CMV-seronegative. This chain joins TRBV28 and TRBJ1-3, with 7 bases lining up with TRBD1. CDR3 sequence: CASIAGGLGNTIYF. The CDR3 nucleotides are TGTGCCAGCATCGCAGGGGGACTTGGAAACACCATATATTTT.